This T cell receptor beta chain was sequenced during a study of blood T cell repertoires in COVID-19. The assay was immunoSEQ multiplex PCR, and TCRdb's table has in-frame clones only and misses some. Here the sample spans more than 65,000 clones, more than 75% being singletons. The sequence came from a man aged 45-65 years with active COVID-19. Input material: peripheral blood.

The CDR3 DNA reads TGTGCCAGCAGTTTGGCGGGGGGAGGCAATCAGCCCCAGCATTTT. It encodes CASSLAGGGNQPQHF. This chain joins TRBV28 and TRBJ1-5, with D perhaps TRBD1 (5 bases). CDR1 and CDR2 from the germline V gene are MDHEN and SYDVKM. The V end was cut by 3 bases, the J end by 2 bases, with 11 bases between. The CDR3 is 15 residues long.